This TCR beta chain was recorded in a study of cytomegalovirus exposure and HLA in healthy donors. V lost 0 bases and J 6 bases, leaving 15 bases between the germline ends. Germline V lookup: CDR1 SGDLS, CDR2 YYNGEE. This CDR3 spans 16 amino acids. Data came from immunoSEQ multiplex PCR; TCRdb stores just in-frame clones and leaves some out. The sample carries tens of thousands of clones, approximately 95% recorded once. Sequencing was done on a sample of PBMCs. The TCR was taken from a young man in good health and CMV-seropositive. The rearrangement links TRBV9 to TRBJ2-2; the D gene is possibly TRBD2 (5 bases). CDR3 protein: CASSVAPGIGAGELFF. The DNA for the CDR3 is TGTGCCAGCAGCGTAGCTCCGGGAATTGGGGCCGGGGAGCTGTTTTTT.